These 26 T cell receptor beta chains share one sample of origin, sequenced in a study of cytomegalovirus exposure and HLA in healthy donors. PCR amplification relied on 60 Vbeta primers (plus 13 Jbeta primers). The repertoire was sequenced with immunoSEQ multiplex PCR; TCRdb's copy has only in-frame clones and lacks some. There are roughly 140,000 clones in the sample; almost 80% occur only once, and roughly 0.7% lies in the top ten. Sequencing was done on a sample of PBMCs. The receptors stem from a male donor in good health and CMV-seronegative.

The chain is built from TRBV12-1 and TRBJ1-3. TRBV12-1 is annotated as a pseudogene. The CDR3 has 17 residues. CDR3 DNA: TGTGCCAGCAGCTTCGAAGGACGGAGGTCGTCTGGAAACACCATATATTTT. This codes for CASSFEGRRSSGNTIYF.

In DNA, the CDR3 is TGTGCCATCAGTGAGAGAACTAGCGGGGCCTACAATGAGCAGTTCTTC. This gives the protein CAISERTSGAYNEQFF. The chain uses TRBV10-3 and TRBJ2-1; TRBD2 matches 10 bases. The CDR3 has 16 amino acids. From germline, CDR1 is ENHRY and CDR2 SYGVKD. V was clipped by 2 bases and J by 2 bases; unmatched bases: 3.

This chain uses TRBV6-5 with TRBJ1-5, with TRBD1 matching over 9 bases. The CDR3 is 15 residues long. CDR1 MNHEY and CDR2 SVGAGI come from the germline V gene. The V segment lost 6 bases and the J segment 3 bases; nucleotides outside the gene matches: 6. The CDR3 region is CASSRDRENNQPQHF. CDR3 in DNA: TGTGCCAGCAGCCGGGACAGGGAAAACAATCAGCCCCAGCATTTT.

This clone was counted only a few times. The chain recombines TRBV29-1 with TRBJ1-6; TRBD1 matches at 9 bases. The CDR3 spans 16 residues. J was trimmed by 5 bases and V by 1 base; bases with no gene match: 6. The germline V gene has CDR1 SQVTM and CDR2 ANQGSEA. CDR3 in DNA: TGCAGCGTTGAAGGCTTACAGGGGGCAGATAATTCACCCCTCCACTTT. Translating gives CSVEGLQGADNSPLHF.

Only a few counts were recorded for this clone. The chain couples TRBV30 to TRBJ1-1; possible D gene TRBD1, 6 bases. The germline V gene encodes CDR1 GTSNPN and CDR2 SVGIG (reference sequence). V shed 3 bases and J shed 1 base, with 15 bases lying between them. This CDR3 comprises 15 residues. CDR3 nucleotides: TGTGCCTGGAGAGCCGGAGACAGGCCGAACACTGAAGCTTTCTTT. Translating it yields CAWRAGDRPNTEAFF.

A note on this clone: Because the CDR3 is missing its conserved closing phenylalanine or tryptophan, this is likely a read error. This chain links TRBV30 with TRBJ2-7, with 8 bases that match TRBD1. Trimming removed 2 bases from V and 5 bases from J; junction bases left unmatched: 5. The germline V gene has CDR1 GTSNPN and CDR2 SVGIG (reference sequence). CDR3 length: 13 residues. DNA for the CDR3: TGTGCCTGGAGTCCCGACAGGGGCCACGAGCAGTACCTC. This gives the protein CAWSPDRGHEQYL.

V is TRBV5-1 and J is TRBJ1-1; no reliable D call. CDR3 length: 15 amino acids. Deletions cut 0 bases from V and 0 bases from J, with 9 bases between. Germline assignment: CDR1 SGHRS and CDR2 YFSETQ. CDR3 in amino acids: CASSLGANMNTEAFF. As DNA, the CDR3 is TGCGCCAGCAGCTTGGGGGCCAACATGAACACTGAAGCTTTCTTT. Together with reference TRBV5-1 and TRBJ1-1, the CDR3 gives the full variable domain: KAGVTQTPRYLIKTRGQQVTLSCSPISGHRSVSWYQQTPGQGLQFLFEYFSETQRNKGNFPGRFSGRQFSNSRSEMNVSTLELGDSALYLCASSLGANMNTEAFFGQGTRLTVV.

This chain joins TRBV30 and TRBJ2-2; no firm D call. Germline CDR1 GTSNPN, CDR2 SVGIG (reference sequence). This CDR3 is 11 amino acids long. Trimming stripped 3 bases from V and 6 bases from J, with 5 bases between. The CDR3 DNA reads as TGTGCCTGGAGCCCGTCCGGGGAGCTGTTTTTT. This gives the protein CAWSPSGELFF.

This chain connects TRBV6-6 to TRBJ1-1; TRBD1 matches 10 bases. Germline V lookup: CDR1 MNHNY, CDR2 SVGAGI (reference sequence). The CDR3 length is 15 residues. V lost 6 bases to trimming and J lost 0 bases; unmatched junction nucleotides: 4. The CDR3 DNA reads TGTGCCAGCAGACCGACAGGGGGCTTGAACACTGAAGCTTTCTTT. Its protein product is CASRPTGGLNTEAFF.

The chain links TRBV30 to TRBJ2-1; 9 bases agree with TRBD1. CDR3 length equals 14 residues. CDR1 is GTSNPN, CDR2 SVGIG, per germline (reference sequence). The J segment lost 8 bases and the V segment lost 5 bases, leaving 10 bases of the junction unmatched. The CDR3 reads CAWQGGTGFYEQFF. Here the CDR3 DNA reads TGTGCCTGGCAGGGGGGGACAGGGTTCTATGAGCAGTTCTTC.

V gene TRBV12-5 combines with J gene TRBJ2-1; tentatively, D is TRBD1 (5 bases). Germline assignment: CDR1 LGHNT and CDR2 FRNRAP. The V and J ends lost 2 bases and 0 bases respectively, with 5 bases between them. This CDR3 region has 14 residues. In nucleotides, the CDR3 is TGTGCTAGTGGTTTGCAGGGCTCCTACAATGAGCAGTTCTTC. Protein product: CASGLQGSYNEQFF.

This clone was observed a handful of times. The chain uses TRBV6-5 and TRBJ2-5; D is ambiguous. Germline V lookup: CDR1 MNHEY, CDR2 SVGAGI. CDR3 length: 12 amino acids. V gave up 5 bases and J gave up 1 base, with 5 bases separating them. The CDR3 region is CASSNSQETQYF. In DNA form, the CDR3 reads TGTGCCAGCAGTAACAGCCAAGAGACCCAGTACTTC.

This sequence joins TRBV19 and TRBJ1-5; D remains ambiguous. V was cut by 3 bases and J by 0 bases, with 9 bases left in between. Germline V CDR1 and CDR2: LNHDA, SQIVND (reference sequence). The CDR3 sequence is 15 residues long. CDR3 sequence (DNA): TGTGCCAGTAGTATGCGACACAGTAGCAATCAGCCCCAGCATTTT. Residues: CASSMRHSSNQPQHF. The full variable domain, in which reference TRBV19 and TRBJ1-5 provide the parts outside the CDR3, is DGGITQSPKYLFRKEGQNVTLSCEQNLNHDAMYWYRQDPGQGLRLIYYSQIVNDFQKGDIAEGYSVSREKKESFPLTVTSAQKNPTAFYLCASSMRHSSNQPQHFGDGTRLSIL.

This clone has just a few counts. The chain employs TRBV5-1 and TRBJ1-3; D is unclear. The CDR3 is made up of 15 amino acids. The germline CDR1 and CDR2 sequences are SGHRS and YFSETQ. Trimming shortened V by 4 bases and J by 2 bases, and 13 bases separated the two germline ends. The CDR3 DNA sequence: TGCGCCAGCAGCCCAAATACCGTAGCTGGAAACACCATATATTTT. Translated, it gives CASSPNTVAGNTIYF.

This clone was picked up a small number of times. V gene TRBV7-6 combines with J gene TRBJ2-1; possible D gene TRBD2, 6 bases. This CDR3 spans 17 amino acids. Trimming stripped 4 bases from V and 5 bases from J, with 21 bases between. CDR1 and CDR2 from the germline V gene are SGHVS and FNYEAQ. CDR3 nucleotides: TGTGCCAGCAGCTCCATTGCGTTCGGGGGTTCACACAATGAGCAGTTCTTC. It is translated as CASSSIAFGGSHNEQFF.

The chain is built from TRBV7-3 and TRBJ2-2; no firm D call. V was pared by 6 bases and J by 2 bases, with 10 bases between. Germline V CDR1 and CDR2: SGHTA, FQGTGA. CDR3 length: 14 residues. CDR3 in amino acids: CASSLRLNTGELFF. Written as DNA, the CDR3 is TGTGCCAGCAGTTTGCGGTTAAACACCGGGGAGCTGTTTTTT.

The chain uses TRBV21-1 and TRBJ1-2; the table's D call TRBD1 went unverified against the DNA. TRBV21-1 is noted as a pseudogene. There are 15 residues in the CDR3. CDR3 sequence: CASSGRDRGTYGYTF. In DNA, the CDR3 is TGTGCCAGCAGCGGTCGGGACAGGGGAACGTATGGCTACACCTTC.

The chain is built from TRBV14 and TRBJ2-3; 8 nucleotides agree with TRBD2. The CDR3 is 16 residues long. CDR1 is SGHDN and CDR2 is FVKESK in the germline V gene. With 2 bases clipped from V and 6 bases from J, the junction kept 10 bases outside the gene matches. CDR3 residues: CASSQMAGGPWDTQYF. The CDR3 nucleotides read TGTGCCAGCAGCCAAATGGCGGGGGGTCCTTGGGATACGCAGTATTTT.

This clone is medium-sized. The rearrangement uses TRBV4-2 and TRBJ2-7; 11 positions agree with TRBD2. The CDR3 is 15 residues long. Germline trimming cut 0 bases from V and 3 bases from J; bases unmatched to any gene: 1. Germline assignment: CDR1 LGHNA and CDR2 YNFKEQ. CDR3 DNA: TGTGCCAGCAGCCAAGATACTAGCGGGAGCTACGAGCAGTACTTC. Residues: CASSQDTSGSYEQYF.

The rearrangement uses TRBV30 and TRBJ1-2, with 7 nucleotides matching TRBD1. The CDR3 spans 12 residues. CDR1 is GTSNPN, CDR2 SVGIG, per germline (reference sequence). The junction had 4 bases not matched to a gene; V was cut back by 5 bases and J by 4 bases. The CDR3 nucleotides are TGTGCCTGGGACACAGGGGTCTATGGCTACACCTTC. Amino acid sequence: CAWDTGVYGYTF.

V usage is TRBV29-1 and J usage is TRBJ2-7, with 7 bases matching TRBD1. Trimming took 0 bases from V and 0 from J; bases not matched to a gene: 2. CDR3 length: 14 residues. Germline loops: CDR1 SQVTM, CDR2 ANQGSEA. The CDR3 reads CSVEETGSSYEQYF. Written as DNA, the CDR3 is TGCAGCGTTGAAGAGACAGGGAGCTCCTACGAGCAGTACTTC.

The rearrangement links TRBV29-1 to TRBJ2-4, with D possibly matching TRBD1 (6 bases). The ends were cut back, 3 bases at V and 2 bases at J, with 11 bases in the middle. This CDR3 region has 14 residues. CDR1 is SQVTM and CDR2 is ANQGSEA in the germline V gene. CDR3 sequence: CSVEGTGSKNIQYF. DNA for the CDR3: TGCAGCGTTGAGGGCACAGGGTCCAAAAACATTCAGTACTTC.

The chain carries TRBV6-4 and TRBJ2-3; possible D gene TRBD2, 6 bases. Trimming took off 5 bases at V and 8 bases at J, with 14 bases between the two ends. Germline V gives CDR1 MRHNA, CDR2 SNTAGT. This CDR3 spans 13 amino acids. CDR3 residues: CASSLSPEGTQYF. The CDR3 coding sequence is TGTGCCAGCAGTCTATCCCCGGAGGGTACGCAGTATTTT.

The CDR3 protein is CASSVRGAPPDTQYF. Here the CDR3 DNA reads TGTGCCAGCAGTGTCCGGGGGGCGCCCCCAGATACGCAGTATTTT. The rearrangement links TRBV25-1 to TRBJ2-3, with a tentative D call TRBD2 (7 bases). With 4 bases removed from V and 4 bases from J, the gap between germline ends came to 15 bases. CDR1 and CDR2 (germline): MGHDK, SYGVNS. CDR3 length: 15 residues.

V is TRBV7-9 and J is TRBJ1-4, with D perhaps matching TRBD1 (6 bases). The CDR3 is 14 amino acids. The V gene's germline CDR1 is SEHNR and CDR2 FQNEAQ (reference sequence). V lost 5 bases and J 6 bases, leaving 13 bases between the germline ends. CDR3 in DNA: TGTGCCAGCAGCCCATGGGACACAGATGAAAAACTGTTTTTT. It codes for CASSPWDTDEKLFF.

This rearrangement joins TRBV28 to TRBJ1-1; perhaps TRBD1 as D (6 bases). This CDR3 region has 15 residues. Germline V gives CDR1 MDHEN, CDR2 SYDVKM. Trimming cost V 3 bases and J 4 bases, with 15 bases left between them. CDR3 amino acids: CASSLPGGLGTEAFF. CDR3 DNA: TGTGCCAGCAGTTTGCCGGGGGGCTTGGGCACTGAAGCTTTCTTT.